This record covers a single T cell receptor beta chain. This CDR3 is built from 14 residues. Germline loops: CDR1 LGHDT, CDR2 YNNKEL (reference sequence). Trimming shortened V by 4 bases and J by 6 bases, and 12 bases separated the two germline ends. The sample comes from a study of T-cell memory formation after mild COVID-19. From the 5' RACE reads, TCRdb called clonotypes with MiXCR, one entry per CDR3 protein. The data show over 150,000 distinct CDR3 sequences, with over 10% seen just once and about 3.3% held by the top ten. Sequenced: PBMCs or a T cell subset sorted from them (not recorded which). This TCR was recovered from a young man who had mild COVID-19 (a few samples of this study predate the infection). Cell type and time point are not known. The chain has TRBV3-1 and TRBJ2-2; D is ambiguous. The chain's CDR3 is CASSLRLFPGELFF. CDR3 DNA sequence: TGTGCCAGCAGCCTGCGGCTATTCCCCGGGGAGCTGTTTTTT.